This T cell receptor (beta chain) was obtained from a study of cytomegalovirus exposure and HLA in healthy donors. This clone appeared a single time. What it recognizes is unknown. TCRdb's table, derived via immunoSEQ multiplex PCR, lists solely in-frame clones and lacks some. The table lists 300,000 to 350,000 clones, roughly 86% of them singletons. Study-level findings and limits: Subsequent analysis showed first-cohort TCR clusters tending to co-occur in around 130 validation repertoires. A few chains tied to CMV proved CMV antigen-specific in vitro. Reportedly, diagnosis of cytomegalovirus status by the classifier showed high specificity and sensitivity.

The CDR3 totals 16 residues. Germline V gene sequence: CDR1 SGHVS, CDR2 FQNEAQ. V was clipped by 5 bases and J by 4 bases; unmatched bases: 9. The validation cohort, a group of 120 subjects, included the donors and was separate from the roughly 600-subject first cohort. The chain joins TRBV7-8 to TRBJ2-2; 8 nucleotides align to TRBD1. This TCR came from a man aged 25 to 45 in good health and CMV-seronegative. The material sequenced was PBMCs. The CDR3: CASSLSTGVFTGELFF. The CDR3, as DNA: TGTGCCAGCAGCCTATCGACAGGGGTCTTCACCGGGGAGCTGTTTTTT. The full variable domain, in which reference TRBV7-8 and TRBJ2-2 provide the parts outside the CDR3, is GAGVSQSPRYKVAKRGQDVALRCDPISGHVSLFWYQQALGQGPEFLTYFQNEAQLDKSGLPSDRFFAERPEGSVSTLKIQRTQQEDSAVYLCASSLSTGVFTGELFFGEGSRLTVL.